This T cell receptor beta chain was identified during a study of OX40 agonist ivuxolimab in advanced cancers. At the level of the whole study: The costimulatory receptor OX40 (CD134) was targeted by ivuxolimab, a fully human IgG2 agonistic monoclonal antibody. A male proportion of roughly 80% and a mean age of 60 years, ranging from about 23 to 90, were recorded for the dose-escalation cohort. Prior anti-PD-1, anti-PD-L1 or anti-CTLA-4 therapy was permitted, and checkpoint inhibitors had been received by about 37% of dose-escalation patients. Intravenous ivuxolimab was administered to patients every 2 weeks at six dose levels: 0.01, 0.1, 0.3, 1.5, 3 and 10 mg/kg. Partial responses occurred in three dose-escalation patients: two with cutaneous melanoma and one with hepatocellular carcinoma. Peripheral TCRbeta sequencing aimed to test whether ivuxolimab altered TCR sequence diversity and caused clonal T-cell expansion. Of the 50 or so patients in dose escalation, about 20 had hepatocellular carcinoma, around 15 had melanoma, 9 had renal cell carcinoma and 9 had head and neck cancer. The paper covers the monotherapy dose-escalation part of the phase I ivuxolimab trial, which included N ≈ 50 patients. The full study reports these points: After ivuxolimab, CD8+ T cells had more expanded clones than CD4+ T cells on average. In the 0.1-3.0 mg/kg groups, partial responders had among the lowest normalized peripheral clonal expansion, particularly in CD8+ T cells. The antigen specificity of the peripheral T cells that underwent clonal expansion was not determined. At doses from 0.1 to 3.0 mg/kg, clonal expansion was seen in both CD4+ and CD8+ blood T cells between baseline and week 6. Low levels of normalized T-cell clonal expansion were also seen in some patients who did not respond.

For sequencing of the TCRbeta CDR3 region, genomic DNA was extracted from the sorted cells. The immunoSEQ Assay was used for sequencing of TCRbeta CDR3 regions. The clones in this table, taken by TCRdb from immuneACCESS, are in-frame only. Not every clone is retained; where verified, under half of the shortfall comes from an unresolved V gene, and the cause of the rest is unknown. The sample profile shows roughly 17,000 clones; approximately 83% of them were found once. 25% to 35% of the sample is in the top ten clones. The germline V gene encodes CDR1 MGHRA and CDR2 YSYEKL. After removal of 1 base from V and 4 bases from J, the junction retains 7 bases not matched to a gene. From the cysteine up to the phenylalanine, the CDR3 has a length of 15 residues. Just CDR3 DNA is preserved here, 45 bases in frame from base 1. A note on this clone: Its antigen has not been determined. No per-base quality is available; no much larger clone lies one base away.

Patients with autoimmune disease history or receiving systemic immunosuppression were excluded from the trial. In every dose cohort, peripheral blood was drawn for TCR sequencing at baseline, cycle 4 day 1, and cycle 7 day 1. The samples were drawn from a first-in-human, open-label, multicenter phase I dose-escalation trial of ivuxolimab. The trial enrolled adults with locally advanced or metastatic head and neck squamous cell, hepatocellular, melanoma or renal cell carcinoma. CD4+ and CD8+ T cells were sorted separately from peripheral blood before TCR sequencing. The sample here was CD4+ or CD8+ T cells sorted from blood, taken in a trial of the OX40 agonist ivuxolimab. The receptor was isolated from an adult with an advanced solid tumor such as melanoma, head and neck, liver or kidney cancer. Recombination connected TRBV4-1 to TRBJ2-7, with 7 bases matching TRBD2. The nucleotides are TGCGCCAGCAGCCAAGCCCGGGACTACCAATACGAGCAGTACTTC. This codes for CASSQARDYQYEQYF.